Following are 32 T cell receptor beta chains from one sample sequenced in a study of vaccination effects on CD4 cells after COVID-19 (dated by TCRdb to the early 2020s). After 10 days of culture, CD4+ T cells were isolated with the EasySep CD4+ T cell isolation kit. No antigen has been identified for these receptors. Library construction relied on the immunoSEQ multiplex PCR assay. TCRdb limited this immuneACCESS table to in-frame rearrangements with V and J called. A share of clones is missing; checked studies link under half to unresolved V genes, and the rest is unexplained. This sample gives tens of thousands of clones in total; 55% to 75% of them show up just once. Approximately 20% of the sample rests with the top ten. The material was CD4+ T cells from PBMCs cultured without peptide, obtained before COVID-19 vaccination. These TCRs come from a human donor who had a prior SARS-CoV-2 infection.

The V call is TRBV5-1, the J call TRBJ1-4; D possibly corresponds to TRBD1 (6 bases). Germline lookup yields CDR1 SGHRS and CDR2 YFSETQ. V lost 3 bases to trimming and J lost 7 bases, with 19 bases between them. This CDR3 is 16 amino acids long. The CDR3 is CASSSGMGGRIEKLFF. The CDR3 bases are TGCGCCAGCAGCTCCGGGATGGGGGGGCGCATTGAAAAACTGTTTTTT.

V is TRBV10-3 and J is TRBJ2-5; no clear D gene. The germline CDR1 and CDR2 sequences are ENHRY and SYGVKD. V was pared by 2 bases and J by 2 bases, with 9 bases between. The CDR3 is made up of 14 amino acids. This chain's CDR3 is CAISETTAQETQYF. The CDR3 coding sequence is TGTGCCATCAGTGAGACCACCGCACAAGAGACCCAGTACTTC.

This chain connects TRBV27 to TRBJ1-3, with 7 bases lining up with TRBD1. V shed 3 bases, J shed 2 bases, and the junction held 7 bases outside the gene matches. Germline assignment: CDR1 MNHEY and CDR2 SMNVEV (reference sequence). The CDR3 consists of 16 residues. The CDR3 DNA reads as TGTGCCAGCAGTTTCGACAGGGATTCAGCTGGAAACACCATATATTTT. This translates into CASSFDRDSAGNTIYF.

CDR3 residues: CASSVAGGRQNIQYF. The CDR3 bases are TGTGCCAGCAGCGTAGCCGGGGGCCGACAAAACATTCAGTACTTC. V and J are TRBV9 and TRBJ2-4; possibly TRBD1 or TRBD2 for D (6 bases each). V shed 0 bases and J shed 5 bases, with 12 bases lying between them. CDR3 length equals 15 residues. The V gene's germline CDR1 is SGDLS and CDR2 YYNGEE.

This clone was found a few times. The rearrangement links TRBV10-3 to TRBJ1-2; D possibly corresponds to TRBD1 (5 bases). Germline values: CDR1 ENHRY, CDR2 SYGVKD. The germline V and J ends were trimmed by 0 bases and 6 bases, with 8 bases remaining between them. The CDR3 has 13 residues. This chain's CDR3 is CAISESGTDGYTF. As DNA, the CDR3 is TGTGCCATCAGTGAGTCGGGGACGGATGGCTACACCTTC.

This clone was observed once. CDR3 sequence: CASGLGSQRQYF. For the CDR3, the DNA is TGTGCTAGTGGTTTGGGCTCCCAGAGGCAGTACTTC. The V gene is TRBV12-5, the J gene TRBJ2-7, with unresolved D. From germline, CDR1 is LGHNT and CDR2 FRNRAP. The CDR3 has 12 residues. V was pared by 1 base and J by 9 bases, with 10 bases between. The full variable domain, its missing parts supplied by reference TRBV12-5 and TRBJ2-7, is DARVTQTPRHKVTEMGQEVTMRCQPILGHNTVFWYRQTMMQGLELLAYFRNRAPLDDSGMPKDRFSAEMPDATLATLKIQPSEPRDSAVYFCASGLGSQRQYFGPGTRLTVT.

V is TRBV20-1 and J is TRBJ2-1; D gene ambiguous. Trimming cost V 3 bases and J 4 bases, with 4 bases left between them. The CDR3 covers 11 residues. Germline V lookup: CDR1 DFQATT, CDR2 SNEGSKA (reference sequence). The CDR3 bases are TGCAGTGCTAGTCTATACAATGAGCAGTTCTTC. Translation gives CSASLYNEQFF.

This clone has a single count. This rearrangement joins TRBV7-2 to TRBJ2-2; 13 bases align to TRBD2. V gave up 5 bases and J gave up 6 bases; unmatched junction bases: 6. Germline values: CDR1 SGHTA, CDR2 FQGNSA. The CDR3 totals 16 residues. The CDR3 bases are TGTGCCAGCAGCAAGCCGGGACTAGCGGGGTCCGGGGAGCTGTTTTTT. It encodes CASSKPGLAGSGELFF. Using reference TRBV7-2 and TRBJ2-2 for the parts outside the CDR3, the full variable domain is GAGVSQSPSNKVTEKGKDVELRCDPISGHTALYWYRQSLGQGLEFLIYFQGNSAPDKSGLPSDRFSAERTGGSVSTLTIQRTQQEDSAVYLCASSKPGLAGSGELFFGEGSRLTVL.

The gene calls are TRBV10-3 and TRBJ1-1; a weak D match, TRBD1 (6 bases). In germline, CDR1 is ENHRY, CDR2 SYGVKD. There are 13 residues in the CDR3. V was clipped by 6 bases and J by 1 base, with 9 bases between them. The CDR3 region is CAISRTENTEAFF. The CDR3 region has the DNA TGTGCCATCAGCAGGACAGAGAACACTGAAGCTTTCTTT.

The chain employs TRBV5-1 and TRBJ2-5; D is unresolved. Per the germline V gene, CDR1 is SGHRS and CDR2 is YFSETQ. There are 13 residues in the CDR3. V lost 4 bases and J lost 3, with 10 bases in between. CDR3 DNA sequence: TGCGCCAGCAGCACCACTGCTGAAGAGACCCAGTACTTC. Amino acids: CASSTTAEETQYF.

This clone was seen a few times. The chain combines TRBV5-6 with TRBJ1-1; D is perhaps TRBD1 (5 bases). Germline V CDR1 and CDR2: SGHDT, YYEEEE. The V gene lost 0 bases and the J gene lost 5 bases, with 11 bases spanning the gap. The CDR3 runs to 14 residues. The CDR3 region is CASSLGQGGTEAFF. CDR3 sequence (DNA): TGTGCCAGCAGCTTGGGGCAGGGAGGGACTGAAGCTTTCTTT.

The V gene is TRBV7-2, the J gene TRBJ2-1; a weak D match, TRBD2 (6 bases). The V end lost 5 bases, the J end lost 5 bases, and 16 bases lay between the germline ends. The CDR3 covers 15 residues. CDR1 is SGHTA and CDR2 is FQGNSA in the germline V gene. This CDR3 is CASSQGLPSNNEQFF. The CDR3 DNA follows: TGTGCCAGCAGCCAAGGACTACCCTCGAACAATGAGCAGTTCTTC.

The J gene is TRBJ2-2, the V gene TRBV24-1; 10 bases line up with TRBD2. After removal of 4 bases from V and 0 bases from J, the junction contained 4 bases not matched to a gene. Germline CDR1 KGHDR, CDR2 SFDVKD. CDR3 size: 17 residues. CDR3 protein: CATSDPLAGANTGELFF. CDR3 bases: TGTGCCACCAGTGACCCTCTAGCGGGAGCGAACACCGGGGAGCTGTTTTTT.

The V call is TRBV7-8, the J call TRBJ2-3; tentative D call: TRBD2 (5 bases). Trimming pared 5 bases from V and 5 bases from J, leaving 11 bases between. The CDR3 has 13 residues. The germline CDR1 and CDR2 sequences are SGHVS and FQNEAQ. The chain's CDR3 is CASSPRAVDTQYF. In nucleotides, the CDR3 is TGTGCCAGCAGCCCGCGAGCGGTAGATACGCAGTATTTT.

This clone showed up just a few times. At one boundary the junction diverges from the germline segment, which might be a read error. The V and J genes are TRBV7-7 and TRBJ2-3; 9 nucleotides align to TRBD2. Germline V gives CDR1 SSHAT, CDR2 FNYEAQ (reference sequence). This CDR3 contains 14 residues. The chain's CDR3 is CASSLSAGGDTQYF. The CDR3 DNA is TGTGCTAGCAGCTTATCCGCGGGGGGGGATACGCAGTATTTT.

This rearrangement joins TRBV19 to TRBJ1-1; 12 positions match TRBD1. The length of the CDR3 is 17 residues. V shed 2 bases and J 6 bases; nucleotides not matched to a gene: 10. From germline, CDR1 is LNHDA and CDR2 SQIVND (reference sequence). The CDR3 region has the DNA TGTGCCAGTAGTATATTGCCGGGACAGGGGGCAGGCGCTGAAGCTTTCTTT. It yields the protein CASSILPGQGAGAEAFF.

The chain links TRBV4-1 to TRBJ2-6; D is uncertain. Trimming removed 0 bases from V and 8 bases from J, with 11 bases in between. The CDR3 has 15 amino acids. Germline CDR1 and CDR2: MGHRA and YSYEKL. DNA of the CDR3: TGCGCCAGCAGCCAAGAGCCCGTTGCACCCAACGTCCTGACTTTC. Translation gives CASSQEPVAPNVLTF.

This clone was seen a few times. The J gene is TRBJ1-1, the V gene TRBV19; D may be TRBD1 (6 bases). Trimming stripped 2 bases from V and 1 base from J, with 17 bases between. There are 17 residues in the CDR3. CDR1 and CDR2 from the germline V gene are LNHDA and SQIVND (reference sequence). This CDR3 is CASSIRGGSQRNTEAFF. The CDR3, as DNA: TGTGCCAGTAGTATAAGGGGGGGAAGTCAGAGGAACACTGAAGCTTTCTTT.

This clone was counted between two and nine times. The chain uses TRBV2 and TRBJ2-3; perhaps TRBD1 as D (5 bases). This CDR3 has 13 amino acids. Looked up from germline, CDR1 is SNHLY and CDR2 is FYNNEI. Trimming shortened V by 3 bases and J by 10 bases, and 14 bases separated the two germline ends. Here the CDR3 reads CASSEGPRGAQYF. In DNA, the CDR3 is TGTGCCAGCAGTGAGGGCCCTAGGGGTGCGCAGTATTTT.

CDR3 region: CASSLSSGRGYTF. The DNA of the CDR3 is TGTGCCAGCTCGCTATCATCGGGTCGAGGCTACACCTTC. The genes are TRBV18 and TRBJ1-2; D gene unclear. Germline V CDR1 and CDR2: KGHSH, LQKENI. The CDR3 covers 13 residues. The V gene lost 6 bases and the J gene lost 8 bases, with 16 bases spanning the gap.

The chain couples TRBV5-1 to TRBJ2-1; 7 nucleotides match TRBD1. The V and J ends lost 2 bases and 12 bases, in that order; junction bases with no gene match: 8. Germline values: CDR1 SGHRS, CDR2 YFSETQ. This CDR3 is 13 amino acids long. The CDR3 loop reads CASSLIRTGPQFF. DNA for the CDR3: TGCGCCAGCAGCTTAATCCGGACAGGTCCGCAGTTCTTC.

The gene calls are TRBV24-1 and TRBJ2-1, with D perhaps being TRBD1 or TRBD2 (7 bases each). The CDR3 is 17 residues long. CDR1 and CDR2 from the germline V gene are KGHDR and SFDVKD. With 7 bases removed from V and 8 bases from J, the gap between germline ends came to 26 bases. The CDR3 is CATSGRGASGQGDEQFF. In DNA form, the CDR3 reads TGTGCCACCAGCGGCAGGGGGGCTAGCGGACAAGGGGATGAGCAGTTCTTC.

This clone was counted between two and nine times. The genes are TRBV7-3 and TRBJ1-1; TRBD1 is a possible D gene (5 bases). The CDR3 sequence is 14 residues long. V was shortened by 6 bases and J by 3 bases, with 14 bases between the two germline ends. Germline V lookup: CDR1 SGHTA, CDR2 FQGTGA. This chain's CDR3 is CASSSRGRDTEAFF. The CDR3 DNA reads TGTGCCAGCAGTAGCCGGGGGAGAGACACTGAAGCTTTCTTT.

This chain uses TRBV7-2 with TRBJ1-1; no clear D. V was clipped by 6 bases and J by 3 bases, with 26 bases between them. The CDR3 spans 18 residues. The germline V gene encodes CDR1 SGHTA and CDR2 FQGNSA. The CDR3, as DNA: TGTGCCAGCAGGCTCATTGCCATAAGACACGCGACATACACTGAAGCTTTCTTT. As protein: CASRLIAIRHATYTEAFF.

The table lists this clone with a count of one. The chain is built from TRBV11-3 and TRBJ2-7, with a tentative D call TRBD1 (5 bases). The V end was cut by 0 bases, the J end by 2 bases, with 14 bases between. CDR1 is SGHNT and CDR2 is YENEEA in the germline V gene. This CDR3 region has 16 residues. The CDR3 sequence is CASSLDPVRVPYEQYF. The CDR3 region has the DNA TGTGCCAGCAGCTTAGATCCAGTCAGGGTTCCCTACGAGCAGTACTTC.

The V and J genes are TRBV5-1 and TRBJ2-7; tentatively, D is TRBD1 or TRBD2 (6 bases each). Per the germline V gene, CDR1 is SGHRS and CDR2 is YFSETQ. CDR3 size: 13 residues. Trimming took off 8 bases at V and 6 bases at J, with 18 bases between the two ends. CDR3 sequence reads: CASQNPGASEQYF. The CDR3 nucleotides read TGCGCCAGTCAAAACCCGGGGGCCAGCGAGCAGTACTTC.

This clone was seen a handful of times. CDR3 coding DNA: TGTGCCAGCAGCTTCCCGGGGGCGACTGAAGCTTTCTTT. Translation: CASSFPGATEAFF. The chain links TRBV7-3 to TRBJ1-1; weak D call: TRBD1 (6 bases). Germline V gene sequence: CDR1 SGHTA, CDR2 FQGTGA. The CDR3 runs 13 residues. Trimming took off 3 bases at V and 5 bases at J, with 10 bases between the two ends.

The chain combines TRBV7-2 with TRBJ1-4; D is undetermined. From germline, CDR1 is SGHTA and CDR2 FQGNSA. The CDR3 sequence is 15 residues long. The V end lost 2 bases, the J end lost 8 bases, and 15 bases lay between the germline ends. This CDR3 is CASSLSGERGEKLFF. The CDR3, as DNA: TGTGCCAGCAGCTTATCCGGCGAACGAGGGGAAAAACTGTTTTTT.

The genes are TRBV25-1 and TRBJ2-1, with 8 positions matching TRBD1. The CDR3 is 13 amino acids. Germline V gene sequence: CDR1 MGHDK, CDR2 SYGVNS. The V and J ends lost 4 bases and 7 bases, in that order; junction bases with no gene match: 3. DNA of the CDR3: TGTGCCAGCAGTGTCAGGGGGCTAAATGAGCAGTTCTTC. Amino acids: CASSVRGLNEQFF.

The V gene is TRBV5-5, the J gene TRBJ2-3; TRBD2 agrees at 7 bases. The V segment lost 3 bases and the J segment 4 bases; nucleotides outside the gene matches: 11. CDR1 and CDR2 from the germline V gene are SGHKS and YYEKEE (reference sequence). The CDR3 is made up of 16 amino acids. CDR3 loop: CASSWPRAGTADTQYF. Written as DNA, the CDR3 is TGTGCCAGCAGCTGGCCGCGAGCGGGAACCGCAGATACGCAGTATTTT.

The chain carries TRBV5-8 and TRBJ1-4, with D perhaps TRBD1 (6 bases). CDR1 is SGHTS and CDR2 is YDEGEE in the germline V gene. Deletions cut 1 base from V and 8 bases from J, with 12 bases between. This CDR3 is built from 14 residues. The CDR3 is CASSLRGALEKLFF. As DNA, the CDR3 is TGTGCCAGCAGCTTGAGGGGGGCGTTAGAAAAACTGTTTTTT.

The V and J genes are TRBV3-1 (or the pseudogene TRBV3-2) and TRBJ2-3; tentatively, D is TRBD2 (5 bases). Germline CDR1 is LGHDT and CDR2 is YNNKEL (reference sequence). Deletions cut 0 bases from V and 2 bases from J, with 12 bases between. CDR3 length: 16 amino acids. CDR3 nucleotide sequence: TGTGCCAGCAGCCAAGACCTAGGACTTAACACAGATACGCAGTATTTT. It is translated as CASSQDLGLNTDTQYF.